Listed here is a single T cell receptor (beta chain). The antigen it binds to is not known. No much larger clone is present one base from it, and per-base qualities are unavailable. The method was 5' RACE. Instrument on record: Illumina MiSeq. TCRdb reprocessing: public reads trimmed at Q25 with fastp, clones called with MiXCR, in-frame beta chains kept. Identical CDR3 proteins give one entry, which carries the most common genes and DNA. The sample records approximately 100,000 distinct CDR3 sequences, around 17% of which are singletons. Together, the top ten hold approximately 5.7% of the sample. The data originate from a study of T cells of healthy individuals (dated by TCRdb to 2016 to 2019). For this chain, trimming is 3 bases at the V end and 2 bases at the J end, and the number of junction bases without a gene match is 6. CDR1 and CDR2 are drawn from the germline V gene (reference sequence): DFQATT, SNEGSKA. The CDR3 has 15 amino acids, counting the end cysteine and phenylalanine. Only CDR3 DNA remains: 45 bases, in frame from the first base.

This TCR was sampled from a human donor in good health. The sequence joins TRBV20-1 to TRBJ1-5, and TRBD1 aligns with 8 junction nucleotides. The CDR3 protein is CSARIPGQGNQPQHF. The DNA is TGCAGTGCTAGGATACCGGGACAGGGCAATCAGCCCCAGCATTTT.